These 26 T cell receptor beta chains were sequenced from one sample in a study of blood T cell repertoires in COVID-19. Data came from immunoSEQ multiplex PCR; TCRdb stores just in-frame clones and leaves some out. The repertoire holds over 80,000 clones, with about 90% as singletons. The sample taken for sequencing was peripheral blood. The receptor source for this set is a human donor in a cohort sampled during active COVID-19.

The chain joins TRBV5-1 to TRBJ2-3, with D maybe TRBD2 (6 bases). The V and J ends lost 4 bases and 3 bases respectively, with 15 bases between them. Per the germline V gene, CDR1 is SGHRS and CDR2 is YFSETQ. CDR3 length: 15 amino acids. CDR3 residues: CASSPRDFQTDTQYF. The CDR3 bases are TGCGCCAGCAGCCCACGGGACTTCCAGACAGATACGCAGTATTTT.

This clone occurred a few times. V is TRBV7-9 and J is TRBJ1-2, with D tentatively TRBD1 (6 bases). The germline V gene encodes CDR1 SEHNR and CDR2 FQNEAQ (reference sequence). The V end was cut by 4 bases, the J end by 6 bases, with 18 bases between. The length of the CDR3 is 15 residues. DNA for the CDR3: TGTGCCAGCAGCTCGCCGAACAGGGTCCAGGATGGCTACACCTTC. Residues: CASSSPNRVQDGYTF.

V and J are TRBV4-1 and TRBJ2-5; D might be TRBD1 (5 bases). V lost 2 bases and J lost 5, with 9 bases in between. This CDR3 spans 13 amino acids. Germline V lookup: CDR1 MGHRA, CDR2 YSYEKL. CDR3: CASSQQGTETQYF. Here the CDR3 DNA reads TGCGCCAGCAGCCAACAGGGCACGGAGACCCAGTACTTC.

This clone turned up a few times. The gene calls are TRBV7-2 and TRBJ1-2; 7 positions match TRBD1. The V and J ends lost 5 bases and 10 bases, in that order; junction bases with no gene match: 4. The CDR3 has 11 amino acids. Germline CDR1 is SGHTA and CDR2 is FQGNSA. CDR3 nucleotide sequence: TGTGCCAGCAGCGGGGACAGACCCTACACCTTC. Amino acid sequence: CASSGDRPYTF.

The V and J genes are TRBV10-2 and TRBJ1-2; tentatively, D is TRBD1 (5 bases). The length of the CDR3 is 13 residues. The germline V and J ends were trimmed by 6 bases and 3 bases, with 11 bases remaining between them. In germline, CDR1 is WSHSY, CDR2 SAAADI. For the CDR3, the DNA is TGCGCCAGCAGAGGGGCCCTCCACTATGGCTACACCTTC. This encodes CASRGALHYGYTF.

The chain uses TRBV5-1 and TRBJ2-7; D might be TRBD1 (6 bases). This CDR3 is built from 16 residues. CDR1 and CDR2 (germline): SGHRS, YFSETQ. V was clipped by 2 bases and J by 3 bases, with 18 bases between them. DNA of the CDR3: TGCGCCAGCAGCTTCGTTGGGGGCTTGGGTGACTACGAGCAGTACTTC. Protein product: CASSFVGGLGDYEQYF.

This clone was recorded once. The chain has TRBV6-2 or TRBV6-3 and TRBJ1-2; 7 bases agree with TRBD1. The CDR3 sequence is 16 residues long. The J segment lost 6 bases and the V segment lost 2 bases, leaving 12 bases of the junction unmatched. Germline loops: CDR1 MNHEY, CDR2 SVGEGT. The CDR3 spells CASSYATDRLEDGYTF. The DNA of the CDR3 is TGTGCCAGCAGTTACGCAACGGACAGGTTGGAGGATGGCTACACCTTC.

The chain is built from TRBV6-2 or TRBV6-3 and TRBJ2-3; perhaps TRBD1 as D (5 bases). Trimming removed 2 bases from V and 5 bases from J, with 5 bases in between. The CDR3 is made up of 12 amino acids. Looked up from germline, CDR1 is MNHEY and CDR2 is SVGEGT. In DNA form, the CDR3 reads TGTGCCAGCAGTTACACAGGAGATACGCAGTATTTT. Amino acid sequence: CASSYTGDTQYF.

The V call is TRBV5-1, the J call TRBJ2-5; TRBD1 aligns across 9 bases. From germline, CDR1 is SGHRS and CDR2 YFSETQ. Trimming cost V 3 bases and J 4 bases; bases outside gene matches: 7. The CDR3 sequence is 15 residues long. In DNA, the CDR3 is TGCGCCAGCAGCTCGGAGGTGGGACAGGGAGAGACCCAGTACTTC. It encodes CASSSEVGQGETQYF.

This chain uses TRBV29-1 with TRBJ2-1; D is unresolved. This CDR3 spans 15 amino acids. Per the germline V gene, CDR1 is SQVTM and CDR2 is ANQGSEA. The ends were cut back, 5 bases at V and 0 bases at J, with 14 bases in the middle. The CDR3 nucleotides are TGCAGCGTTTATGTCCAGGCGAGCTCCTACAATGAGCAGTTCTTC. This codes for CSVYVQASSYNEQFF.

The V call is TRBV2, the J call TRBJ2-2, with D perhaps matching TRBD1 (6 bases). This CDR3 is built from 14 residues. CDR1 SNHLY and CDR2 FYNNEI come from the germline V gene. The germline V and J ends were trimmed by 4 bases and 4 bases, with 10 bases remaining between them. The CDR3 is CASSGTGSTGELFF. Written as DNA, the CDR3 is TGTGCCAGCAGTGGAACAGGGAGCACCGGGGAGCTGTTTTTT.

The chain combines TRBV6-6 with TRBJ2-5, with 7 bases fitting TRBD1. Germline CDR1 reads MNHNY; CDR2 reads SVGAGI (reference sequence). This CDR3 contains 19 residues. Unmatched junction bases numbered 23, after V lost 5 bases and J lost 5 bases. The CDR3 region is CASSHMGQSRIRYKETQYF. The CDR3 bases are TGTGCCAGCAGTCATATGGGACAGTCTCGTATTCGATATAAGGAGACCCAGTACTTC.

CDR3: CASSLNPAGAGGYTF. CDR3 DNA sequence: TGTGCCAGCAGCTTGAACCCCGCAGGGGCCGGGGGCTACACCTTC. The chain combines TRBV7-2 with TRBJ1-2; possible D gene TRBD1, 6 bases. V was trimmed by 3 bases and J by 8 bases, leaving 19 bases between them. This CDR3 region has 15 residues. Germline loops: CDR1 SGHTA, CDR2 FQGNSA.

J is TRBJ2-7 and V is TRBV10-3, with a tentative D call TRBD1 (5 bases). The CDR3 contains 14 residues. Germline assignment: CDR1 ENHRY and CDR2 SYGVKD. V was trimmed by 3 bases and J by 4 bases, leaving 13 bases between them. The CDR3 loop reads CAISDRADIYEQYF. CDR3 coding DNA: TGTGCCATCAGTGATCGCGCGGACATATACGAGCAGTACTTC.

Remarks on this clone: The junction departs from germline at one end; a sequencing error may be responsible. The V call is TRBV28, the J call TRBJ2-7; D remains ambiguous. Per germline, CDR1 MDHEN and CDR2 SYDVKM. CDR3 length equals 9 residues. The CDR3 loop reads CASSPRECF. In DNA, the CDR3 is TGTGCCAGCAGTCCCCGAGAATGCTTC.

The genes are TRBV6-5 and TRBJ1-1; no clear D. V gave up 6 bases and J gave up 8 bases, with 13 bases separating them. The CDR3 length is 12 residues. The germline gives CDR1 MNHEY, CDR2 SVGAGI. The DNA for the CDR3 is TGTGCCAGCAGCAGAGGGAAAACGGAAGCTTTCTTT. Its protein product is CASSRGKTEAFF.

This sequence joins TRBV7-2 and TRBJ1-1; no reliable D call. The CDR3 runs to 15 residues. The germline gives CDR1 SGHTA, CDR2 FQGNSA. Trimming pared 6 bases from V and 6 bases from J, leaving 20 bases between. CDR3 in DNA: TGTGCCAGCAGACGAATTCAGGCCCCTGGCGCTGAAGCTTTCTTT. Translation gives CASRRIQAPGAEAFF.

The chain links TRBV19 to TRBJ2-7; 11 bases are shared with TRBD2. The germline V gene has CDR1 LNHDA and CDR2 SQIVND (reference sequence). The CDR3 consists of 18 residues. V was pared by 1 base and J by 4 bases, with 12 bases of the junction left unmatched. CDR3 DNA sequence: TGTGCCAGTAGTATAGGAGTGGTACTAGCGGGAGCGGGGTACGAGCAGTACTTC. Translation: CASSIGVVLAGAGYEQYF.

The chain has TRBV5-1 and TRBJ2-7; D is possibly TRBD2 (6 bases). CDR1 SGHRS and CDR2 YFSETQ come from the germline V gene. This CDR3 region has 15 residues. V was pared by 0 bases and J by 1 base, with 11 bases between. CDR3 in amino acids: CASSLVGEASYEQYF. The DNA for the CDR3 is TGCGCCAGCAGCTTGGTAGGGGAGGCGTCCTACGAGCAGTACTTC. The full variable domain, with the rest looked up from reference TRBV5-1 and TRBJ2-7, is KAGVTQTPRYLIKTRGQQVTLSCSPISGHRSVSWYQQTPGQGLQFLFEYFSETQRNKGNFPGRFSGRQFSNSRSEMNVSTLELGDSALYLCASSLVGEASYEQYFGPGTRLTVT.

The J gene is TRBJ2-2, the V gene TRBV11-3, with D unclear. CDR3 size: 12 residues. V was shortened by 5 bases and J by 4 bases, with 5 bases between the two germline ends. Germline V gene sequence: CDR1 SGHNT, CDR2 YENEEA. The CDR3 reads CASSLPTGELFF. The DNA for the CDR3 is TGTGCCAGCAGCCTTCCCACCGGGGAGCTGTTTTTT.

The V gene is TRBV6-4, the J gene TRBJ1-1, with D unresolved. The CDR3 sequence is 15 residues long. Germline assignment: CDR1 MRHNA and CDR2 SNTAGT. The V end was cut by 2 bases, the J end by 1 base, with 11 bases between. CDR3 coding DNA: TGTGCCAGCAGTGACCGTGGGCCCGGGAACACTGAAGCTTTCTTT. The encoded protein is CASSDRGPGNTEAFF.

The CDR3 DNA sequence: TGTGCCAGCAGGAGCGGGACTCAAACCTACAATGAGCAGTTCTTC. Its protein is CASRSGTQTYNEQFF. V usage is TRBV6-6 and J usage is TRBJ2-1; 7 bases map to TRBD2. CDR1 and CDR2 from the germline V gene are MNHNY and SVGAGI (reference sequence). Germline trimming cut 6 bases from V and 2 bases from J; bases unmatched to any gene: 7. This CDR3 has 15 amino acids.

The rearrangement joins TRBV7-2 to TRBJ1-2, with no clear D. The CDR3 runs to 12 residues. The V end lost 5 bases, the J end lost 0 bases, and 4 bases lay between the germline ends. Germline lookup yields CDR1 SGHTA and CDR2 FQGNSA. CDR3: CASSLSNYGYTF. The CDR3, as DNA: TGTGCCAGCAGCCTATCTAACTATGGCTACACCTTC.

The genes are TRBV20-1 and TRBJ2-1; D remains unclear. CDR3 length equals 8 residues. Trimming left V 7 bases short and J 15 bases short, with 10 bases between. CDR1 is DFQATT, CDR2 SNEGSKA, per germline (reference sequence). The CDR3 DNA follows: TGCAGTGGAGCCTCCGGGTTCTTC. Its protein is CSGASGFF.

This sequence joins TRBV6-1 and TRBJ1-5; TRBD1 is a possible D gene (6 bases). This CDR3 is 14 amino acids long. The germline V gene encodes CDR1 MNHNS and CDR2 SASEGT. V was clipped by 3 bases and J by 11 bases, with 17 bases between them. CDR3 DNA sequence: TGTGCCAGCAGTGACAGGGGTCAATTTCAAGCCCAGCATTTT. Protein product: CASSDRGQFQAQHF.

V usage is TRBV7-2 and J usage is TRBJ2-1, with 9 bases identical to TRBD1. Germline CDR1 and CDR2: SGHTA and FQGNSA. This CDR3 is 15 amino acids long. Trimming cost V 1 base and J 9 bases; bases outside gene matches: 7. CDR3 DNA: TGTGCCAGCAGCTTAGTGGCACAGGGGGCGGGTGAGCAGTTCTTC. Its translation is CASSLVAQGAGEQFF.